These 6 T cell receptor beta chains came from one sample sequenced in a study of T-cell memory formation after mild COVID-19. One entry per CDR3 protein, called by TCRdb with MiXCR from the 5' RACE reads. The sample contains about 100,000 distinct CDR3 sequences, more than 9.5% of which appear only once. Input material: PBMCs or a T cell subset sorted from them (not recorded which). The receptors here all came from a man between 18 and 29 years old who had mild COVID-19 (a few samples of this study predate the infection). Cell type and time point are not known.

This clonotype was observed a handful of times. This rearrangement joins TRBV7-9 to TRBJ2-6; D may be TRBD2 (5 bases). This CDR3 region has 15 residues. The V gene lost 4 bases and the J gene lost 2 bases, with 9 bases spanning the gap. Germline-derived CDR1 and CDR2 are SEHNR and FQNEAQ (reference sequence). CDR3 bases: TGTGCCAGCAGCTCCCGCGGGCCTGGGGCCAACGTCCTGACTTTC. This encodes CASSSRGPGANVLTF.

In its sample, this clonotype was seen a few times. A read error may produce the germline difference seen at one junction end. The chain recombines TRBV11-2 with TRBJ2-5; 9 bases line up with TRBD1. Per germline, CDR1 SGHAT and CDR2 FQNNGV. The length of the CDR3 is 14 residues. The CDR3 sequence: CAGSSGQGQETQYF. CDR3 sequence (DNA): TGTGCCGGCAGCTCCGGACAGGGGCAAGAGACCCAGTACTTC.

The chain links TRBV13 to TRBJ2-1; TRBD1 or TRBD2 may be the D gene (5 bases each). CDR3 size: 16 residues. Germline CDR1 is PRHDT and CDR2 is FYEKMQ (reference sequence). V was cut by 5 bases and J by 7 bases, with 21 bases left in between. The CDR3 loop is CASSTPRGARANEQFF. CDR3 bases: TGTGCCAGCAGCACCCCCCGAGGGGCTCGAGCGAATGAGCAGTTCTTC. Filled out from reference TRBV13 and TRBJ2-1, the complete variable domain reads AAGVIQSPRHLIKEKRETATLKCYPIPRHDTVYWYQQGPGQDPQFLISFYEKMQSDKGSIPDRFSAQQFSDYHSELNMSSLELGDSALYFCASSTPRGARANEQFFGPGTRLTVL.

The genes are TRBV9 and TRBJ2-1, with D perhaps matching TRBD2 (5 bases). Trimming cost V 0 bases and J 1 base, with 11 bases left between them. This CDR3 has 16 amino acids. Germline V gene data show CDR1 as SGDLS and CDR2 as YYNGEE. The CDR3 is CASSVARGGSYNEQFF. The CDR3 nucleotides are TGTGCCAGCAGCGTAGCCCGGGGTGGTTCCTACAATGAGCAGTTCTTC.

A few counts support this clonotype. The rearrangement links TRBV10-3 to TRBJ2-3; D ambiguous. CDR1 ENHRY and CDR2 SYGVKD come from the germline V gene. The CDR3 contains 14 residues. Trimming shortened V by 0 bases and J by 2 bases, and 6 bases separated the two germline ends. The CDR3 spells CAISESEFTDTQYF. For the CDR3, the DNA is TGTGCCATCAGTGAGTCAGAATTCACAGATACGCAGTATTTT.

This clonotype was recorded at least ten times. The V and J genes are TRBV7-2 and TRBJ2-5, with D unresolved. Trimming removed 3 bases from V and 13 bases from J, with 18 bases in between. Germline V gene sequence: CDR1 SGHTA, CDR2 FQGNSA. The CDR3 has 13 amino acids. CDR3 sequence reads: CASSFRQIGGPYF. CDR3 nucleotides: TGTGCCAGCAGCTTTCGCCAAATCGGCGGCCCGTACTTC. The full variable domain, completed using reference TRBV7-2 and TRBJ2-5, is GAGVSQSPSNKVTEKGKDVELRCDPISGHTALYWYRQSLGQGLEFLIYFQGNSAPDKSGLPSDRFSAERTGGSVSTLTIQRTQQEDSAVYLCASSFRQIGGPYFGPGTRLLVL.